This is a list of T cell receptor beta chains from one sample in a study of T-cell reconstitution after alpha-beta-depleted transplantation in children. Each CDR3 protein gets one entry after TCRdb re-called the PCR reads with MiXCR. The sample holds some 200,000 distinct CDR3 sequences, 8.4% seen once. The sequencing here drew on PBMCs, mostly from graft donor cells, taken 360 days after TCRalphabeta/CD19-depleted stem cell transplant. All receptors come from a male patient under 10 years old who had a stem cell transplant for acute myeloid leukemia, so the T cells may come from the graft donor. Each CDR3 is given with its conserved first and last residue. The D gene is left open where the match is weak. Size is stated for part of the rows, as once, few or many counts, or as a class when the clone is expanded.

D gene: TRBD2
J gene: TRBJ2-2
clone size: many
V gene: TRBV5-1
CDR3 protein: CASSSARLAVYTGELFF
CDR3 DNA: TGCGCCAGCAGCTCCGCGCGACTAGCGGTCTACACCGGGGAGCTGTTTTTT

D gene: .
J gene: TRBJ1-2
clone size: .
V gene: TRBV20-1
CDR3 protein: CSALPQGSYGYTF
CDR3 DNA: TGCAGTGCCCTCCCTCAGGGCAGCTATGGCTACACCTTC

D gene: TRBD1
J gene: TRBJ2-1
clone size: many
V gene: TRBV20-1
CDR3 protein: CSARAVGQGTSGVAYNEQFF
CDR3 DNA: TGCAGTGCTAGAGCTGTGGGACAGGGGACAAGCGGAGTGGCGTACAATGAGCAGTTCTTC

D gene: .
J gene: TRBJ2-7
clone size: many
V gene: TRBV5-1
CDR3 protein: CASSLAISYEQYF
CDR3 DNA: TGCGCCAGCAGCTTGGCCATCTCCTACGAGCAGTACTTC

D gene: TRBD1
J gene: TRBJ2-1
clone size: .
V gene: TRBV12-3/TRBV12-4
CDR3 protein: CASRVGGQVHNEQFF
CDR3 DNA: TGTGCCAGCAGAGTTGGGGGACAGGTGCACAATGAGCAGTTCTTC

D gene: .
J gene: TRBJ2-3
clone size: many
V gene: TRBV10-3
CDR3 protein: CAISGHLALSTDTQYF
CDR3 DNA: TGTGCCATCAGCGGCCATCTAGCGCTTAGCACAGATACGCAGTATTTT

D gene: .
J gene: TRBJ2-6
clone size: many
V gene: TRBV10-3
CDR3 protein: CAISESGVLTF
CDR3 DNA: TGTGCCATCAGTGAGTCGGGAGTCCTGACTTTC

D gene: TRBD1
J gene: TRBJ2-2
clone size: .
V gene: TRBV5-1
CDR3 protein: CASSLVVADRGAGELFF
CDR3 DNA: TGCGCCAGCAGCTTGGTAGTGGCGGACAGGGGAGCCGGGGAGCTGTTTTTT

D gene: .
J gene: TRBJ1-4
clone size: .
V gene: TRBV28
CDR3 protein: CASLPGGLANEKLFF
CDR3 DNA: TGTGCCTCCCTACCGGGGGGCTTGGCTAATGAAAAACTGTTTTTT

D gene: .
J gene: TRBJ1-1
clone size: .
V gene: TRBV5-1
CDR3 protein: CASSLDNPNTEAFF
CDR3 DNA: TGCGCCAGCAGCTTGGACAACCCGAACACTGAAGCTTTCTTT

D gene: .
J gene: TRBJ1-2
clone size: few
V gene: TRBV5-1
CDR3 protein: CASSPRGEAYGYTF
CDR3 DNA: TGCGCCAGCAGCCCCCGAGGTGAGGCCTATGGCTACACCTTC

D gene: .
J gene: TRBJ2-5
clone size: few
V gene: TRBV29-1
CDR3 protein: CSVVTLLETQYF
CDR3 DNA: TGCAGCGTTGTAACCCTGTTAGAGACCCAGTACTTC

D gene: TRBD1
J gene: TRBJ2-7
clone size: many
V gene: TRBV12-3/TRBV12-4
CDR3 protein: CASSFGDRDYEQYF
CDR3 DNA: TGTGCCAGCAGTTTTGGGGACAGGGACTACGAGCAGTACTTC

D gene: .
J gene: TRBJ2-3
clone size: many
V gene: TRBV5-1
CDR3 protein: CASSLDRTDTQYF
CDR3 DNA: TGTGCTAGCAGCTTAGACCGCACAGATACGCAGTATTTT

D gene: TRBD2
J gene: TRBJ2-5
clone size: many
V gene: TRBV20-1
CDR3 protein: CSASSGGVETQYF
CDR3 DNA: TGCAGTGCTAGCAGCGGGGGCGTGGAGACCCAGTACTTC

D gene: .
J gene: TRBJ2-3
clone size: many
V gene: TRBV5-1
CDR3 protein: CASSLEVRGDTDTQYF
CDR3 DNA: TGCGCCAGCAGCTTGGAAGTGCGGGGAGACACAGATACGCAGTATTTT

D gene: TRBD2
J gene: TRBJ2-7
clone size: many
V gene: TRBV20-1
CDR3 protein: CSIIKRDFNEQYF
CDR3 DNA: TGCAGTATCATAAAGCGGGATTTCAACGAGCAGTACTTC

D gene: .
J gene: TRBJ2-3
clone size: few
V gene: TRBV4-1
CDR3 protein: CASSQGQVGTDTQYF
CDR3 DNA: TGCGCCAGCAGCCAGGGCCAGGTCGGGACAGATACGCAGTATTTT

D gene: .
J gene: TRBJ1-5
clone size: many
V gene: TRBV12-3/TRBV12-4
CDR3 protein: CASSLKRGPNQPQHF
CDR3 DNA: TGTGCCAGCAGTTTAAAAAGGGGTCCTAATCAGCCCCAGCATTTT

D gene: .
J gene: TRBJ2-2
clone size: few
V gene: TRBV29-1
CDR3 protein: CSVEGVQRAGPGELFF
CDR3 DNA: TGCAGCGTTGAAGGAGTACAGCGAGCGGGCCCCGGGGAGCTGTTTTTT

D gene: .
J gene: TRBJ1-2
clone size: many
V gene: TRBV3-1
CDR3 protein: CASSPGGNYGYTF
CDR3 DNA: TGTGCCAGCAGCCCCGGGGGTAACTATGGCTACACCTTC

D gene: TRBD1
J gene: TRBJ1-2
clone size: .
V gene: TRBV4-2
CDR3 protein: CASSQEGQGPVGYTF
CDR3 DNA: TGTGCCAGCAGCCAAGAGGGACAGGGGCCGGTCGGCTACACCTTC

D gene: TRBD1
J gene: TRBJ2-3
clone size: few
V gene: TRBV5-1
CDR3 protein: CASSLPGDRFRTDTQYF
CDR3 DNA: TGCGCCAGCAGCTTGCCCGGGGACAGATTTCGCACAGATACGCAGTATTTT

D gene: TRBD1
J gene: TRBJ2-2
clone size: .
V gene: TRBV9
CDR3 protein: CASSVGKGGTMDTGELFF
CDR3 DNA: TGTGCCAGCAGCGTAGGAAAAGGGGGCACAATGGACACCGGGGAGCTGTTTTTT

D gene: .
J gene: TRBJ1-6
clone size: many
V gene: TRBV10-2
CDR3 protein: CAITTGNSPLHF
CDR3 DNA: TGCGCCATCACTACGGGGAATTCACCCCTCCACTTT

D gene: .
J gene: TRBJ2-2
clone size: few
V gene: TRBV18
CDR3 protein: CASSPFRPRNTGELFF
CDR3 DNA: TGTGCCAGCTCACCATTTCGCCCCCGGAACACCGGGGAGCTGTTTTTT

D gene: .
J gene: TRBJ2-2
clone size: many
V gene: TRBV10-1
CDR3 protein: CASSGSRSTGELFF
CDR3 DNA: TGCGCCAGCAGTGGGAGCAGGAGCACCGGGGAGCTGTTTTTT

D gene: .
J gene: TRBJ2-4
clone size: .
V gene: TRBV29-1
CDR3 protein: CSVEDRGGEAKNIQYF
CDR3 DNA: TGCAGCGTTGAAGACAGGGGTGGTGAAGCCAAAAACATTCAGTACTTC

D gene: .
J gene: TRBJ1-1
clone size: .
V gene: TRBV29-1
CDR3 protein: CSVDTRGLNTEAFF
CDR3 DNA: TGCAGCGTTGATACTCGGGGTTTGAACACTGAAGCTTTCTTT

D gene: TRBD1
J gene: TRBJ1-2
clone size: .
V gene: TRBV20-1
CDR3 protein: CSARDRDRPPFAGYTF
CDR3 DNA: TGCAGTGCTAGAGATCGGGACAGGCCACCCTTTGCGGGCTACACCTTC

D gene: TRBD1
J gene: TRBJ2-3
clone size: .
V gene: TRBV24-1
CDR3 protein: CATSDSSGQGRPDTQYF
CDR3 DNA: TGTGCCACCAGTGATTCTTCTGGACAGGGCAGGCCAGATACGCAGTATTTT

D gene: .
J gene: TRBJ1-5
clone size: few
V gene: TRBV11-2
CDR3 protein: CASSLDRQGQPQHF
CDR3 DNA: TGTGCCAGCAGCTTAGACCGCCAAGGTCAGCCCCAGCATTTT

D gene: .
J gene: TRBJ1-1
clone size: many
V gene: TRBV5-1
CDR3 protein: CASSLGGHDYTEAFF
CDR3 DNA: TGCGCCAGCAGCTTGGGAGGACACGACTACACTGAAGCTTTCTTT

D gene: .
J gene: TRBJ2-4
clone size: .
V gene: TRBV5-1
CDR3 protein: CASSLPDRAKNIQYF
CDR3 DNA: TGCGCCAGCAGCCTACCGGACAGAGCCAAAAACATTCAGTACTTC

D gene: TRBD2
J gene: TRBJ2-1
clone size: many
V gene: TRBV20-1
CDR3 protein: CSARELAGGRNEQFF
CDR3 DNA: TGCAGTGCTAGGGAACTAGCGGGAGGTAGGAATGAGCAGTTCTTC

D gene: TRBD1
J gene: TRBJ1-2
clone size: .
V gene: TRBV12-3/TRBV12-4
CDR3 protein: CASSLTGGGGYTF
CDR3 DNA: TGTGCCAGCAGTCTTACAGGGGGAGGCGGCTACACCTTC

D gene: TRBD1
J gene: TRBJ2-7
clone size: few
V gene: TRBV4-3
CDR3 protein: CASSQEYRGLYEQYF
CDR3 DNA: TGCGCCAGCAGCCAAGAATACAGGGGGCTCTACGAGCAGTACTTC

D gene: .
J gene: TRBJ1-2
clone size: few
V gene: TRBV9
CDR3 protein: CASSDGTDYGYTF
CDR3 DNA: TGTGCCAGCAGTGATGGGACGGATTATGGCTACACCTTC

D gene: .
J gene: TRBJ1-2
clone size: .
V gene: TRBV20-1
CDR3 protein: CSAPMGSSGYTF
CDR3 DNA: TGCAGTGCCCCCATGGGGTCCTCTGGCTACACCTTC

D gene: .
J gene: TRBJ2-3
clone size: many
V gene: TRBV29-1
CDR3 protein: CSVEPLNRGLQLF
CDR3 DNA: TGCAGCGTTGAACCCCTTAACAGGGGACTGCAACTTTTT

D gene: TRBD1
J gene: TRBJ2-1
clone size: many
V gene: TRBV7-2
CDR3 protein: CASRSGTGSKYEQFF
CDR3 DNA: TGTGCCAGCCGCTCCGGGACAGGGTCCAAATATGAGCAGTTCTTC

D gene: TRBD1
J gene: TRBJ2-1
clone size: .
V gene: TRBV7-9
CDR3 protein: CASSPTGAAGRDEQFF
CDR3 DNA: TGTGCCAGCAGCCCGACAGGGGCCGCCGGCAGGGATGAGCAGTTCTTC

D gene: .
J gene: TRBJ2-6
clone size: .
V gene: TRBV3-1
CDR3 protein: CASSHRTSSGANVLTF
CDR3 DNA: TGTGCCAGCAGCCATCGGACGAGCTCTGGGGCCAACGTCCTGACTTTC

D gene: .
J gene: TRBJ2-3
clone size: few
V gene: TRBV12-3/TRBV12-4
CDR3 protein: CASSPDDADTQYF
CDR3 DNA: TGTGCCAGCAGCCCCGACGATGCAGATACGCAGTATTTT

D gene: TRBD1
J gene: TRBJ1-1
clone size: .
V gene: TRBV28
CDR3 protein: CASSLGGGTANTEAFF
CDR3 DNA: TGTGCCAGCAGTTTGGGGGGGGGGACAGCGAACACTGAAGCTTTCTTT

D gene: .
J gene: TRBJ1-4
clone size: few
V gene: TRBV20-1
CDR3 protein: CSARGAVEKLFF
CDR3 DNA: TGCAGTGCTAGAGGGGCAGTTGAAAAACTGTTTTTT

D gene: .
J gene: TRBJ1-1
clone size: few
V gene: TRBV18
CDR3 protein: CASSQSTDDTEAFF
CDR3 DNA: TGTGCCAGCTCACAATCCACAGATGACACTGAAGCTTTCTTT

D gene: .
J gene: TRBJ2-4
clone size: many
V gene: TRBV3-1
CDR3 protein: CASSQGRPDKNIQYF
CDR3 DNA: TGTGCCAGCAGCCAAGGGCGACCGGACAAAAACATTCAGTACTTC

D gene: TRBD2
J gene: TRBJ2-5
clone size: few
V gene: TRBV7-9
CDR3 protein: CASSTRTSGSPETQYF
CDR3 DNA: TGTGCCAGCAGCACGAGGACTAGCGGGAGTCCAGAGACCCAGTACTTC

D gene: .
J gene: TRBJ2-1
clone size: many
V gene: TRBV12-3/TRBV12-4
CDR3 protein: CASSQKVALGTNINEQFF
CDR3 DNA: TGTGCCAGCAGTCAAAAGGTCGCACTCGGGACCAACATCAATGAGCAGTTCTTC

D gene: .
J gene: TRBJ2-2
clone size: .
V gene: TRBV12-3/TRBV12-4
CDR3 protein: CASRSSGLPRSGELFF
CDR3 DNA: TGTGCCAGCAGATCTTCGGGACTTCCGAGGTCCGGGGAGCTGTTTTTT

D gene: TRBD2
J gene: TRBJ2-1
clone size: many
V gene: TRBV12-3/TRBV12-4
CDR3 protein: CASSGAGGSYNEQFF
CDR3 DNA: TGTGCCAGCAGTGGAGCGGGGGGATCCTACAATGAGCAGTTCTTC

D gene: .
J gene: TRBJ2-1
clone size: .
V gene: TRBV20-1
CDR3 protein: CSADSSAPPWEQFF
CDR3 DNA: TGCAGTGCAGACTCTAGCGCCCCGCCTTGGGAGCAGTTCTTC

D gene: TRBD2
J gene: TRBJ2-1
clone size: many
V gene: TRBV19
CDR3 protein: CASRVIAGGNEQFF
CDR3 DNA: TGTGCCAGTAGGGTCATAGCGGGAGGGAATGAGCAGTTCTTC